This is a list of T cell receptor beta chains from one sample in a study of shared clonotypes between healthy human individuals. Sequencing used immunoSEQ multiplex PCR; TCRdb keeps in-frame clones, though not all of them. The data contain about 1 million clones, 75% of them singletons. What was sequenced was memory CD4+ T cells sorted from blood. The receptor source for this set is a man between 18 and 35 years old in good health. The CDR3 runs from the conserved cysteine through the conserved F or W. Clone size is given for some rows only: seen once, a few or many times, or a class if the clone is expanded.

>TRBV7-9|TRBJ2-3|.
CASSLGLSVLTTDTQYF
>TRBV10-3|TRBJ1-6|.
CAIRATGGDSPLHF
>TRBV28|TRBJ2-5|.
CASSYRASETQYF
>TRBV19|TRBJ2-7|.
CASSMSFGGYEQYF
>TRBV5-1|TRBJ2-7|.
CASSLRDTSYEQYF
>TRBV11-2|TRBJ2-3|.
CASSPAGVYTDTQYF
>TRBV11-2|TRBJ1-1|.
CASSLALYTEAFF
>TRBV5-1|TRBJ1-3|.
CASSFGPSGNTIYF
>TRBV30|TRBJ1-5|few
CAWSVGGLRSNQPQHF
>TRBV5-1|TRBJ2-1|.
CASSYTSGGTYNEQFF
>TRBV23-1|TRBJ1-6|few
CASSHSPVRPSPLHF
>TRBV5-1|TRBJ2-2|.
CASSLGQITGELFF
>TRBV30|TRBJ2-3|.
CAWSSPIGKADTQYF
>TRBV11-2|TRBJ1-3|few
CASSPSGNTIYF
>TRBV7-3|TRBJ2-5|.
CASSTVHGETQYF
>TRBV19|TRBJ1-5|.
CASSHAGRTRGGNQPQHF
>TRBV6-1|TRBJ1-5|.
CALRGDGGNQPQHF
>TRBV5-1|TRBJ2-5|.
CASKGGGAEETQYF
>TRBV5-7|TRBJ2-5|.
CASSYRPERHQETQYF
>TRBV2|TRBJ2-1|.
CASRRLAGGQDEQFF
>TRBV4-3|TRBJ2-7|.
CASSPKGGPSYEQYF
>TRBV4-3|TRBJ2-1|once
CASSPVSGSYNEQFF
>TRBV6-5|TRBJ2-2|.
CASSYQSTGELFF
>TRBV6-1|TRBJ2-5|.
CASMTSGQETQYF
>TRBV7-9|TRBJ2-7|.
CASSLGIIQYF
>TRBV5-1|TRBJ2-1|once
CASSLALVPGDEQFF
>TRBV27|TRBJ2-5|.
CASSPRNQETQYF
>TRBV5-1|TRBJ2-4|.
CASSLGGENIQYF
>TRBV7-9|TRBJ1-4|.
CASSSRGREEKLFF
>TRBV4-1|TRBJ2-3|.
CASSPGAGTDTQYF